The sequence of this TCR beta chain was determined in a study of T cells after yellow fever vaccination. TCRdb recomputed calls from the 5' RACE reads with MiXCR, one row per CDR3 protein. The data show about 260,000 distinct CDR3 sequences, 5.2% seen once. The CDR3 length is 15 residues. V was clipped by 0 bases and J by 2 bases; unmatched bases: 3. Germline CDR1 is SGHTA and CDR2 is FQGNSA. Here the sequenced sample was CD4+ T cells sorted from PBMCs, taken on the day of the yellow fever booster vaccination. V usage is TRBV7-2 and J usage is TRBJ2-7; 8 bases are a match to TRBD1. This TCR came from a man aged 18 to 29 who received the YFV17D yellow fever vaccine. CDR3 in amino acids: CASSLAADRAYEQYF. DNA of the CDR3: TGTGCCAGCAGCTTAGCCGCGGACAGGGCCTACGAGCAGTACTTC.